The 15 T cell receptor beta chains given below trace back to one sample, sequenced in a study of cytomegalovirus exposure and HLA in healthy donors. Profiled with immunoSEQ multiplex PCR; TCRdb holds only in-frame clones, not every one. The sample comprises about 82,000 clones, 85% to 95% of which are singletons, and 0.55% to 0.75% rests with the top ten. Source material: PBMCs. Every receptor here comes from a man between 18 and 29 years old in good health and CMV-seronegative.

The chain is built from TRBV5-8 and TRBJ1-4; D is uncertain. Trimming shortened V by 2 bases and J by 7 bases, and 15 bases separated the two germline ends. From germline, CDR1 is SGHTS and CDR2 YDEGEE. The CDR3 is 15 amino acids. The CDR3 DNA reads TGTGCCAGCAGCTTTTCAGGCTCTGGCGTTGAAAAACTGTTTTTT. It yields the protein CASSFSGSGVEKLFF.

This rearrangement joins TRBV30 to TRBJ2-3; 9 nucleotides align to TRBD1. V lost 3 bases and J lost 4; bases outside the gene matches: 8. The germline gives CDR1 GTSNPN, CDR2 SVGIG (reference sequence). The CDR3 length is 15 residues. The DNA for the CDR3 is TGTGCCTGGAGGGCAACAGGGGGCCCCGCAGATACGCAGTATTTT. Residues: CAWRATGGPADTQYF.

CDR3 sequence: CASRPDRLYGYTF. DNA for the CDR3: TGTGCCAGTAGACCAGACAGACTCTATGGCTACACCTTC. The chain links TRBV19 to TRBJ1-2, with a weak D call TRBD1 (5 bases). V dropped 6 bases and J dropped 4 bases, with 12 bases sitting between them. The CDR3 has 13 amino acids. Germline CDR1 is LNHDA and CDR2 is SQIVND (reference sequence).

This rearrangement joins TRBV18 to TRBJ2-7; tentatively, D is TRBD1 (6 bases). From germline, CDR1 is KGHSH and CDR2 LQKENI. The CDR3 has 14 amino acids. With 3 bases removed from V and 5 bases from J, the gap between germline ends came to 14 bases. The DNA for the CDR3 is TGTGCCAGCTCACCTCAGGACAGCAGCAACGAGCAGTACTTC. Protein: CASSPQDSSNEQYF.

V usage is TRBV19 and J usage is TRBJ1-2, with D possibly TRBD1 on 5 matching bases. The germline gives CDR1 LNHDA, CDR2 SQIVND (reference sequence). The CDR3 is made up of 13 amino acids. V gave up 10 bases and J gave up 4 bases, with 16 bases separating them. CDR3 sequence: CATRDSVTYGYTF. The CDR3 bases are TGTGCCACCCGGGACTCTGTGACCTATGGCTACACCTTC. Using reference TRBV19 and TRBJ1-2 for the parts outside the CDR3, the full variable domain is DGGITQSPKYLFRKEGQNVTLSCEQNLNHDAMYWYRQDPGQGLRLIYYSQIVNDFQKGDIAEGYSVSREKKESFPLTVTSAQKNPTAFYLCATRDSVTYGYTFGSGTRLTVV.

The sample holds one count of this clone. CDR3 residues: CASSLGVAGGLWGEQFF. As DNA, the CDR3 is TGTGCCAGCAGCTTAGGGGTAGCGGGAGGGCTATGGGGGGAGCAGTTCTTC. The J gene is TRBJ2-1, the V gene TRBV7-8; 11 bases match TRBD2. The germline V gene has CDR1 SGHVS and CDR2 FQNEAQ. With V trimmed by 1 base and J by 10 bases, 12 bases remained unmatched. The length of the CDR3 is 17 residues.

This clone was detected only a few times. The chain combines TRBV7-9 with TRBJ1-2, with 7 nucleotides matching TRBD1. Germline V gene data show CDR1 as SEHNR and CDR2 as FQNEAQ (reference sequence). The CDR3 covers 14 residues. J lost 3 bases, V lost 5 bases, and 6 bases had no gene match. CDR3 sequence: CASSQQGSYYGYTF. For the CDR3, the DNA is TGTGCCAGCAGCCAACAGGGGTCTTACTATGGCTACACCTTC.

With regard to this clone: A junction boundary mismatches the germline segment, possibly from a read error. The V and J genes are TRBV6-5 and TRBJ2-1, with 7 nucleotides matching TRBD2. CDR1 is MNHEY and CDR2 is SVGAGI in the germline V gene. The CDR3 is 14 amino acids. As DNA, the CDR3 is TGTGCCAGCAGTCACGGACTAGTGGGGCATGAGCAGCTCTTC. As protein: CASSHGLVGHEQLF.

This chain connects TRBV2 to TRBJ1-1; TRBD1 is a possible D gene (6 bases). Trimming removed 2 bases from V and 7 bases from J, with 14 bases in between. The CDR3 has 14 residues. Germline CDR1 is SNHLY and CDR2 is FYNNEI. The CDR3 protein is CASSESLGASEAFF. CDR3 bases: TGTGCCAGCAGTGAATCGCTGGGGGCGAGTGAAGCTTTCTTT.

V and J are TRBV10-2 and TRBJ1-5, with 8 positions matching TRBD1. This CDR3 contains 15 residues. J gave up 6 bases and V 6 bases, and 10 bases lay outside the gene matches. Germline loops: CDR1 WSHSY, CDR2 SAAADI. The CDR3 DNA sequence: TGCGCCAGCAGCTCAGGGGGCGGTCTAGCTCAGCCCCAGCATTTT. As protein: CASSSGGGLAQPQHF.

V and J are TRBV19 and TRBJ2-3; TRBD1 aligns across 11 bases. Germline V gene lookup returns CDR1 LNHDA and CDR2 SQIVND (reference sequence). The CDR3 consists of 15 residues. V gave up 4 bases and J gave up 6 bases; unmatched junction bases: 6. This chain's CDR3 is CASSTGQGALDTQYF. DNA of the CDR3: TGTGCCAGTAGTACCGGACAGGGGGCTTTGGATACGCAGTATTTT.

This sequence joins TRBV10-1 and TRBJ2-7; D remains ambiguous. Trimming cost V 4 bases and J 1 base, with 8 bases left between them. Germline CDR1 and CDR2: WNHNN and SYGVQD (reference sequence). CDR3 length equals 13 residues. The CDR3 region has the DNA TGCGCCAGCAGTGTTGGCAGTTCCTACGAGCAGTACTTC. Amino acid sequence: CASSVGSSYEQYF.

The chain is built from TRBV7-2 and TRBJ1-2; D is perhaps TRBD1 (5 bases). V lost 5 bases and J lost 3, with 16 bases in between. The CDR3 has 15 amino acids. Germline V gives CDR1 SGHTA, CDR2 FQGNSA. The CDR3 here is CASSLTGTPDYGYTF. The CDR3 coding sequence is TGTGCCAGCAGCCTCACCGGGACTCCAGACTATGGCTACACCTTC. Looking up the rest from reference TRBV7-2 and TRBJ1-2 gives the full variable domain: GAGVSQSPSNKVTEKGKDVELRCDPISGHTALYWYRQSLGQGLEFLIYFQGNSAPDKSGLPSDRFSAERTGGSVSTLTIQRTQQEDSAVYLCASSLTGTPDYGYTFGSGTRLTVV.

This chain joins TRBV7-9 and TRBJ2-7; tentatively, D is TRBD2 (6 bases). The CDR3 runs to 14 residues. Germline loops: CDR1 SEHNR, CDR2 FQNEAQ (reference sequence). Trimming cost V 5 bases and J 3 bases, with 14 bases left between them. CDR3 residues: CASSPNGDFYEQYF. In DNA, the CDR3 is TGTGCCAGCAGCCCCAACGGGGACTTCTACGAGCAGTACTTC.

This rearrangement joins TRBV27 to TRBJ1-2; D remains ambiguous. Between the trimmed V and J ends, which lost 3 bases and 4 bases, there was a span of 18 bases. The germline V gene has CDR1 MNHEY and CDR2 SMNVEV (reference sequence). The length of the CDR3 is 16 residues. CDR3 loop: CASSLTTGRVLYGYTF. The CDR3 nucleotides read TGTGCCAGCAGTTTGACCACCGGGAGGGTGCTCTATGGCTACACCTTC.